Below, 27 T cell receptor beta chains from the same sample are listed, as sequenced in a study of preoperative IRX-2 immunotherapy in early breast cancer (dated by TCRdb to the late 2010s). Explained via the paper, the treatment or condition label denotes: preoperative locoregional IRX-2 cytokine immunotherapy. The method behind the library was the immunoSEQ multiplex PCR assay. TCRdb carries this immuneACCESS record with in-frame sequences only. Its versions omit some clonotypes, under half of them owing to an unresolved V gene in the studies checked, with the rest unexplained. A total of around 30,000 clones appear in this sample, just under 80% of them only once. Around 2.2% of the sample is taken by the ten largest. The sequencing used lymph node tissue, collected before IRX-2 immunotherapy. These receptors were obtained from a human donor with breast cancer.

The CDR3 sequence is CASSLTSGFSYEQYF. CDR3 sequence (DNA): TGTGCCAGCAGTCTGACTAGCGGGTTCTCCTACGAGCAGTACTTC. V and J are TRBV6-8 and TRBJ2-7, with 10 bases aligning to TRBD2. In germline, CDR1 is MNHGY, CDR2 SAAAGT. V shed 5 bases and J 0 bases; nucleotides not matched to a gene: 4. This CDR3 has 15 amino acids.

This CDR3 reads CASSSTGNYGYTF. In DNA form, the CDR3 reads TGTGCCAGCAGCAGTACCGGGAACTATGGCTACACCTTC. The V and J genes are TRBV7-1 and TRBJ1-2; no clear D. TRBV7-1 is an open reading frame whose function is uncertain. The CDR3 has 13 amino acids. V lost 5 bases, J lost 2 bases, and 9 bases lay in between.

V usage is TRBV11-3 and J usage is TRBJ1-4, with TRBD1 identical over 8 bases. V lost 5 bases, J lost 16 bases, and 18 bases stayed unmatched. CDR1 SGHNT and CDR2 YENEEA come from the germline V gene. The CDR3 length is 15 residues. CDR3 sequence (DNA): TGTGCCAGCAGCCAGAACCGGGACAGGCCGGACCTCACGTTTTTT. Amino acid sequence: CASSQNRDRPDLTFF.

The chain carries TRBV19 and TRBJ1-1; D ambiguous. V was trimmed by 3 bases and J by 1 base, leaving 9 bases between them. Germline V gene sequence: CDR1 LNHDA, CDR2 SQIVND (reference sequence). This CDR3 region has 14 residues. The CDR3 nucleotides read TGTGCCAGTAGTATTTCAAGAGGGAACACTGAAGCTTTCTTT. Amino acid sequence: CASSISRGNTEAFF. Supplemented by reference TRBV19 and TRBJ1-1, the full variable domain reads DGGITQSPKYLFRKEGQNVTLSCEQNLNHDAMYWYRQDPGQGLRLIYYSQIVNDFQKGDIAEGYSVSREKKESFPLTVTSAQKNPTAFYLCASSISRGNTEAFFGQGTRLTVV.

V usage is TRBV7-6 and J usage is TRBJ1-6; the match to TRBD1 covers 7 bases. In germline, CDR1 is SGHVS, CDR2 FNYEAQ. The J segment lost 0 bases and the V segment lost 4 bases, leaving 9 bases of the junction unmatched. This CDR3 is built from 18 residues. The CDR3 protein is CASSSGQFRSSYNSPLHF. The CDR3 DNA reads TGTGCCAGCAGCTCGGGACAGTTCCGCAGCTCCTATAATTCACCCCTCCACTTT.

The V gene is TRBV11-3, the J gene TRBJ1-4; D unresolved. The CDR3 extends over 14 amino acids. Germline V gene lookup returns CDR1 SGHNT and CDR2 YENEEA. Trimming cost V 7 bases and J 8 bases, with 17 bases left between them. The CDR3 DNA follows: TGTGCCAGCAACACTGTCGGGGTTGAAGAAAAACTGTTTTTT. Translating it yields CASNTVGVEEKLFF.

The rearrangement uses TRBV6-8 and TRBJ2-2; tentative D call: TRBD2 (6 bases). Trimming cost V 6 bases and J 1 base, with 12 bases left between them. The CDR3 extends over 15 amino acids. Germline V CDR1 and CDR2: MNHGY, SAAAGT. The CDR3 DNA follows: TGTGCCAGCAGGACCGGGACTTTGAACACCGGGGAGCTGTTTTTT. Protein: CASRTGTLNTGELFF.

The chain uses TRBV11-3 and TRBJ1-2, with D possibly TRBD1 on 5 matching bases. In germline, CDR1 is SGHNT, CDR2 YENEEA. V lost 3 bases to trimming and J lost 0 bases, with 8 bases between them. The CDR3 sequence is 14 residues long. CDR3 DNA: TGTGCCAGCAGCTTCGGACACCCTAACTATGGCTACACCTTC. This translates into CASSFGHPNYGYTF.

The J gene is TRBJ1-5, the V gene TRBV23-1, with 8 bases matching TRBD1. TRBV23-1 is marked as an open reading frame, function uncertain. The CDR3 loop spans 16 amino acids. V was clipped by 6 bases and J by 6 bases; unmatched bases: 13. The CDR3 is CASSPEQGVTIQPQHF. The CDR3 DNA follows: TGCGCCAGCAGCCCAGAACAGGGGGTTACGATTCAGCCCCAGCATTTT.

The rearrangement links TRBV19 to TRBJ2-2; TRBD1 might be the D (6 bases). Trimming took 4 bases from V and 2 from J, leaving 8 bases between them. CDR3 length equals 14 residues. In germline, CDR1 is LNHDA, CDR2 SQIVND (reference sequence). The CDR3 protein is CASSTGQNTGELFF. The CDR3 region has the DNA TGTGCCAGTAGTACGGGACAAAACACCGGGGAGCTGTTTTTT.

The chain combines TRBV18 with TRBJ2-1; no reliable D call. Trimming pared 7 bases from V and 0 bases from J, leaving 16 bases between. The CDR3 is 16 amino acids. Germline-derived CDR1 and CDR2 are KGHSH and LQKENI. The CDR3 here is CASFPSATPSYNEQFF. CDR3 DNA: TGTGCCAGCTTTCCATCGGCTACGCCCTCCTACAATGAGCAGTTCTTC.

The chain employs TRBV28 and TRBJ2-7, with D perhaps given as TRBD1 or TRBD2 (7 bases each). The CDR3 is made up of 16 amino acids. CDR1 MDHEN and CDR2 SYDVKM come from the germline V gene. V lost 0 bases, J lost 5 bases, and 17 bases lay in between. For the CDR3, the DNA is TGTGCCAGCAGTTTATGGGGGAGGGGGCTCTCTGACGAGCAGTACTTC. Translating it yields CASSLWGRGLSDEQYF.

J is TRBJ1-6 and V is TRBV11-3; the D gene is possibly TRBD1 (6 bases). Germline V lookup: CDR1 SGHNT, CDR2 YENEEA. The V end was cut by 6 bases, the J end by 7 bases, with 13 bases between. This CDR3 contains 14 residues. CDR3 in DNA: TGTGCCAGCAGTTCCGGGACACTAAATTCACCCCTCCACTTT. Translating it yields CASSSGTLNSPLHF.

The CDR3 protein is CASSLSGRRGSPLHF. The CDR3 DNA is TGTGCCAGCAGTTTATCGGGCAGAAGGGGTTCACCCCTCCACTTT. This chain connects TRBV28 to TRBJ1-6, with D possibly TRBD1 on 5 matching bases. The germline V gene has CDR1 MDHEN and CDR2 SYDVKM. Trimming took off 1 base at V and 9 bases at J, with 13 bases between the two ends. The CDR3 covers 15 residues.

This clone was counted only a few times. The chain is built from TRBV6-8 and TRBJ2-1; TRBD2 matches 12 bases. Losses at the gene ends were 8 bases for V and 6 bases for J; bases not matched to a gene: 8. CDR1 MNHGY and CDR2 SAAAGT come from the germline V gene. This CDR3 is 15 amino acids long. The CDR3 loop reads CASFTGLAGSNEQFF. Here the CDR3 DNA reads TGTGCCAGCTTCACAGGACTAGCGGGGTCCAATGAGCAGTTCTTC.

The chain uses TRBV7-6 and TRBJ1-2; 10 bases fit TRBD1. The J segment lost 7 bases and the V segment lost 3 bases, leaving 11 bases of the junction unmatched. The germline CDR1 and CDR2 sequences are SGHVS and FNYEAQ. This CDR3 comprises 16 residues. The CDR3 bases are TGTGCCAGCAGCTTGGCGAGGACAGGGGGATTAGGTGGCTACACCTTC. This translates into CASSLARTGGLGGYTF.

This chain links TRBV23-1 with TRBJ1-5, with D uncertain. TRBV23-1 is given ORF status, its function remaining uncertain. V lost 6 bases and J lost 1, with 7 bases in between. The CDR3 is 13 residues long. CDR3 amino acids: CASSLASNQPQHF. As DNA, the CDR3 is TGCGCCAGCAGCTTGGCAAGCAATCAGCCCCAGCATTTT.

The chain recombines TRBV5-1 with TRBJ2-2; TRBD2 agrees at 7 bases. Germline trimming cut 0 bases from V and 5 bases from J; bases unmatched to any gene: 7. CDR1 is SGHRS, CDR2 YFSETQ, per germline. This CDR3 comprises 16 residues. The CDR3 region is CASSLAVAGRTGELFF. The DNA of the CDR3 is TGCGCCAGCAGCTTGGCTGTAGCGGGCCGAACCGGGGAGCTGTTTTTT.

The J gene is TRBJ1-2, the V gene TRBV10-3; D remains unclear. This CDR3 region has 16 residues. CDR1 is ENHRY and CDR2 is SYGVKD in the germline V gene. V lost 0 bases and J lost 0, with 11 bases in between. The CDR3 here is CAISESAGLANYGYTF. DNA for the CDR3: TGTGCCATCAGTGAGTCGGCAGGACTAGCTAACTATGGCTACACCTTC.

CDR3 residues: CASRTGLPTVYNEQFF. The CDR3, as DNA: TGTGCCAGTAGGACGGGACTTCCAACCGTCTACAATGAGCAGTTCTTC. This chain joins TRBV19 and TRBJ2-1; D possibly corresponds to TRBD2 (6 bases). V shed 6 bases and J shed 3 bases, with 18 bases lying between them. Germline CDR1 reads LNHDA; CDR2 reads SQIVND (reference sequence). This CDR3 contains 16 residues.

This chain joins TRBV30 and TRBJ1-2; D call uncertain. Germline CDR1 is GTSNPN and CDR2 is SVGIG (reference sequence). This CDR3 has 12 amino acids. V was cut by 3 bases and J by 5 bases, with 10 bases left in between. As DNA, the CDR3 is TGTGCCTGGAGCGTAAGTGGGTATGGCTACACCTTC. Residues: CAWSVSGYGYTF.

The V and J genes are TRBV7-1 and TRBJ2-1; tentatively, D is TRBD1 or TRBD2 (6 bases each). TRBV7-1 is an ORF; its function is uncertain. The V end was cut by 7 bases, the J end by 0 bases, with 13 bases between. The length of the CDR3 is 15 residues. CDR3 nucleotide sequence: TGTGCCAGCAAAATCGGGGGCCCCTCCTACAATGAGCAGTTCTTC. Its protein product is CASKIGGPSYNEQFF.

This chain links TRBV7-5 with TRBJ1-2; the table assigns TRBD1, which was not confirmed against the DNA. TRBV7-5 is listed as a pseudogene. This CDR3 has 15 residues. The CDR3 here is CASSSWDLRGYGYTF. CDR3 DNA sequence: TGTGCCAGCAGTTCTTGGGACCTCAGGGGATATGGCTACACCTTC.

The gene calls are TRBV18 and TRBJ2-5; 7 bases align to TRBD1. Germline V lookup: CDR1 KGHSH, CDR2 LQKENI. CDR3 length: 14 residues. The ends lost 4 bases at V and 5 bases at J; junction bases unmatched: 7. CDR3 coding DNA: TGTGCCAGCTCACTTCCAGGGGGAGCTGAGACCCAGTACTTC. Its translation: CASSLPGGAETQYF.

The chain combines TRBV5-1 with TRBJ2-1, with D possibly matching TRBD2 (5 bases). Between the trimmed V and J ends, which lost 4 bases and 10 bases, there was a span of 18 bases. Germline-derived CDR1 and CDR2 are SGHRS and YFSETQ. CDR3 length: 14 residues. The CDR3 DNA reads TGCGCCAGCAGCCTGGAACGAAATTCGGGAGAGCAGTTCTTC. Its translation: CASSLERNSGEQFF.

CDR3 bases: TGTGCCAGCAGCCCTCGTACTTCTGTCGGGGCGCACAACTATGGCTACACCTTC. Protein: CASSPRTSVGAHNYGYTF. The V call is TRBV11-3, the J call TRBJ1-2; TRBD1 is a possible D gene (5 bases). V was clipped by 5 bases and J by 2 bases, with 24 bases between them. Germline loops: CDR1 SGHNT, CDR2 YENEEA. This CDR3 is built from 18 residues.

The chain is built from TRBV19 and TRBJ1-5; D is undetermined. V was shortened by 3 bases and J by 7 bases, with 16 bases between the two germline ends. The CDR3 is 15 residues long. Germline V gives CDR1 LNHDA, CDR2 SQIVND (reference sequence). CDR3 nucleotides: TGTGCCAGTAGTATTAGAACGTCGCAAGGACAGCCCCAGCATTTT. This sequence encodes CASSIRTSQGQPQHF.